This entry concerns a single TCR beta chain. There is no known antigen for this receptor. No base qualities exist here, and no much larger clone lies one base off it. CDR1 and CDR2, per the germline V gene, are MNHEY and SVGEGT. Including cysteine and phenylalanine, the CDR3 has 16 amino acids. The CDR3 DNA has 48 bases and is translated from base 1. V is clipped by 4 bases and J by 2 bases, and the sequence between their germline boundaries is 18 bases long. Amplification of TCR beta CDR3 regions was carried out from RNA transcripts. The TCR CDR3 was subjected to a first round of RT-PCR using the HTBI primer set and the Qiagen OneStep RT-PCR kit. Libraries were constructed in a second round of multiplex PCR, after which size selection and purification were performed. Paired-end sequencing of the libraries was performed with 100 bp reads on an Illumina HiSeq2000. Under the source paper's analysis protocol: SOAPnuke was used to process the raw data, removing reads that contained adapters or uncalled bases, had a mean Phred below 15, or lacked an exact match to the constant primer or identifier. COPE v1.2.5 was used to merge high-quality paired reads, and clonotypes were defined as unique nucleotide sequences. MiTCR v1.1 was used to align the clonotypes against IMGT TRBV, TRBD and TRBJ reference segments. The analysis included only V-J combinations with a frequency above 0.0001, which together covered over 98% of the repertoires. The TCS score was defined as the ratio of F50 (clonal expansion) to E x V (chaos), calculated using BLOSUM62-based TCRdist between CDR3 peptides within each V-J. Welch's t-statistics and random forest reduced 450 to 600 V-J features to fewer than 15, which were used in a naive Bayes classifier (R e1071). In-frame beta chains were kept once TCRdb had trimmed the public reads at Q25 with fastp and called clones with MiXCR. Each CDR3 protein gets just one entry, which takes the most common genes and DNA from the rows behind it. These V and J calls rely on TCRdb rather than the paper's analysis. The sample profile shows about 640,000 distinct CDR3 sequences; less than 25% of them were found once. Clones ranked in the top ten supply more than 30% of the sample.

This entry belongs to a study of T cells in Graves' hyperthyroidism and ophthalmopathy (dated 2019 in TCRdb). For the study in its entirety: Peripheral blood was sampled at the time of initial diagnosis, prior to any treatment. The paper describes TCR Vbeta CDR3 sequencing of about 140 peripheral blood samples, made up of fewer than 50 ophthalmopathy patients, roughly 80 hyperthyroidism patients and 17 progressor patients. Prospective prediction of ophthalmopathy was tested in an independent validation cohort consisting of 18 hyperthyroidism patients and some 17 patients who later progressed to ophthalmopathy. The study also compared thyroid tissue and blood T-cell repertoires from more than 5 Graves' hyperthyroidism patients. The 95 to 100 discovery patients were divided at random into training and test sets in a 7:3 ratio. TCR V-J signatures able to tell the groups apart were searched for in a discovery cohort of 100 or so patients, of whom more than 40 had Graves' ophthalmopathy and 57 had stable Graves' hyperthyroidism. Once sampling was done, hyperthyroidism patients were given methimazole at a starting dose of 30 mg daily, whereas ophthalmopathy patients were given high-dose intravenous methylprednisolone.

Moderately to severely active disease, a Clinical Activity Score of at least 3, a NOSPECS grade of at least 4, and a duration under 3 months were present in ophthalmopathy patients. Patients with uncontrolled infections, other autoimmune diseases, pregnancy or lactation were excluded. Diagnoses relied on clinical symptoms, serum thyroxine and TRAb, thyroid ultrasound and orbital computed tomography. PBMCs were separated from 8 to 10 ml of fresh peripheral blood using Ficoll-Paque density gradient centrifugation. Trizol reagent was used to extract total RNA, and RNA quality was then checked on an Agilent 2100 Bioanalyzer. Beyond this particular receptor, the publication reports: Blood samples also contained most of the expanded thyroid clonotypes (frequency above 0.001), which suggests that blood repertoires may reflect thyroid immune responses. In cross-validation, a model built on a 13 V-J signature told ophthalmopathy apart from stable hyperthyroidism with less than 90% sensitivity and approximately 84% specificity, and in testing the same model reached 80%/75%. In validation, the model predicted progression to ophthalmopathy a median of roughly six months before onset, with over 55% sensitivity and 72.22% specificity. No statistical method was used to fix the sample size in advance, and group allocation was not hidden from the investigators.

The source of this sequence is a man younger than 45 with Graves' ophthalmopathy. This chain is built from TRBV6-2 or TRBV6-3 and TRBJ2-7; no D gene is confidently identified. The sequencing sample was made of blood. Here is the DNA: TGTGCCAGCAGTTCCCCCCTAGTACAACCACCCTACGAGCAGTACTTC. It encodes CASSSPLVQPPYEQYF.